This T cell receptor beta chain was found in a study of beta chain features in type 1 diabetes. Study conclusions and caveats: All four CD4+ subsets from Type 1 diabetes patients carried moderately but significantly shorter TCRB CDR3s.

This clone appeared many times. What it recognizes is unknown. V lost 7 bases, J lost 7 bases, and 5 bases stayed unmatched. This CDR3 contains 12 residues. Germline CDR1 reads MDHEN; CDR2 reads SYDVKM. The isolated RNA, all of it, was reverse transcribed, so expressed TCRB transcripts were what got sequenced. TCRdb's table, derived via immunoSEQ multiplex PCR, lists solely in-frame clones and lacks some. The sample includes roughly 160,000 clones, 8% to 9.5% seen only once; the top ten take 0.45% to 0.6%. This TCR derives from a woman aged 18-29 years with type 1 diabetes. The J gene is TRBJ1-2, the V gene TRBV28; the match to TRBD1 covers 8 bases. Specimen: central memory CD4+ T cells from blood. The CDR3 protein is CASNGQGGGYTF. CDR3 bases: TGTGCCAGCAACGGACAGGGTGGTGGCTACACCTTC.